This T cell receptor beta chain was sequenced in a study of T-cell reconstitution after alpha-beta-depleted transplantation in children. Study-wide findings and caveats: Approximately two months post-transplant, alpha-beta T cells reportedly originated from several hundred expanded graft clones. Some patients' high day-60 TCRbeta diversity was attributed to recipient cells surviving conditioning. The authors attributed T-cell counts and diversity one year after transplant mostly to newly produced T cells.

The germline V gene encodes CDR1 MGHRA and CDR2 YSYEKL. V was clipped by 4 bases and J by 0 bases, with 16 bases between them. The CDR3 is 17 residues long. A note on this clonotype: What it recognizes is unknown.

It was with unique molecular identifiers that the TCRbeta library was prepared. A single record per CDR3 protein comes from TCRdb applying MiXCR to the PCR reads. The sample shows around 100,000 distinct CDR3 sequences, roughly 7.6% of them seen only once. Sequencing used PBMCs, obtained before TCRalphabeta/CD19-depleted stem cell transplant. The TCR originated in a boy under 10 years old with acute lymphoblastic leukemia, due to receive a stem cell transplant. The rearrangement joins TRBV4-1 to TRBJ2-1; the D gene is possibly TRBD1 (6 bases). The CDR3 DNA reads as TGCGCCAGCAGCCGGAATGCAGGGGCGTACTCCTACAATGAGCAGTTCTTC. Its translation: CASSRNAGAYSYNEQFF.